Each of the 21 T cell receptor beta chains below was sequenced from the same sample in a study of technical replicates of blood from a few donors. The data were produced by immunoSEQ multiplex PCR, yet TCRdb's version contains in-frame clones alone and is incomplete. Of around 62,000 clones listed, around 97% are singletons. Sequencing was carried out using T cells isolated from PBMCs. The receptors derive from a human donor in good health.

The chain combines TRBV19 with TRBJ2-7; 7 nucleotides agree with TRBD1. From germline, CDR1 is LNHDA and CDR2 SQIVND (reference sequence). This CDR3 has 13 amino acids. The J segment lost 5 bases and the V segment lost 5 bases, leaving 6 bases of the junction unmatched. The CDR3 here is CASSPTGTHEQYF. The CDR3 coding sequence is TGTGCCAGTAGTCCGACAGGGACCCACGAGCAGTACTTC.

The V and J genes are TRBV28 and TRBJ2-3; TRBD1 aligns across 9 bases. The trim removed 6 bases at V and 0 bases at J, leaving 7 bases unmatched. Germline V gene lookup returns CDR1 MDHEN and CDR2 SYDVKM. There are 16 residues in the CDR3. Here the CDR3 DNA reads TGTGCCAGCAGAAACAGGGGGCCAATAAGCACAGATACGCAGTATTTT. Amino acid sequence: CASRNRGPISTDTQYF. The full variable domain, in which reference TRBV28 and TRBJ2-3 provide the parts outside the CDR3, is DVKVTQSSRYLVKRTGEKVFLECVQDMDHENMFWYRQDPGLGLRLIYFSYDVKMKEKGDIPEGYSVSREKKERFSLILESASTNQTSMYLCASRNRGPISTDTQYFGPGTRLTVL.

J is TRBJ2-5 and V is TRBV19, with D possibly matching TRBD2 (5 bases). The CDR3 covers 16 residues. Trimming took 3 bases from V and 2 from J, leaving 16 bases between them. Per the germline V gene, CDR1 is LNHDA and CDR2 is SQIVND (reference sequence). The CDR3 DNA reads TGTGCCAGTAGTATGGGAGAGGGCAGCCTTCAAGAGACCCAGTACTTC. It translates to CASSMGEGSLQETQYF.

This clone was picked up one time. In DNA, the CDR3 is TGCGCCAGCAGCTTCAGCGGGAGTCAGGCCTACAATGAGCAGTTCTTC. This codes for CASSFSGSQAYNEQFF. This rearrangement joins TRBV5-1 to TRBJ2-1; 8 bases match TRBD2. The CDR3 has 16 amino acids. CDR1 SGHRS and CDR2 YFSETQ come from the germline V gene. Trimming took 2 bases from V and 2 from J; bases not matched to a gene: 6. Supplemented by reference TRBV5-1 and TRBJ2-1, the full variable domain reads KAGVTQTPRYLIKTRGQQVTLSCSPISGHRSVSWYQQTPGQGLQFLFEYFSETQRNKGNFPGRFSGRQFSNSRSEMNVSTLELGDSALYLCASSFSGSQAYNEQFFGPGTRLTVL.

A single count supports this clone. V is TRBV27 and J is TRBJ2-7; 9 bases fit TRBD1. V lost 3 bases to trimming and J lost 5 bases; unmatched junction nucleotides: 8. In germline, CDR1 is MNHEY, CDR2 SMNVEV (reference sequence). The CDR3 covers 15 residues. CDR3 sequence reads: CASSFLGQGLNEQYF. The CDR3 DNA is TGTGCCAGCAGTTTTCTGGGACAGGGCTTGAACGAGCAGTACTTC.

The chain links TRBV5-1 to TRBJ2-7; TRBD2 might be the D (5 bases). Trimming cost V 0 bases and J 2 bases, with 9 bases left between them. Germline V gene lookup returns CDR1 SGHRS and CDR2 YFSETQ. This CDR3 region has 14 residues. The DNA of the CDR3 is TGCGCCAGCAGCTTGGATGGTAGCGCCTACGAGCAGTACTTC. The encoded protein is CASSLDGSAYEQYF. The variable domain in full, completed from reference TRBV5-1 and TRBJ2-7, reads KAGVTQTPRYLIKTRGQQVTLSCSPISGHRSVSWYQQTPGQGLQFLFEYFSETQRNKGNFPGRFSGRQFSNSRSEMNVSTLELGDSALYLCASSLDGSAYEQYFGPGTRLTVT.

The rearrangement uses TRBV29-1 and TRBJ2-7, with TRBD2 matching 14 bases. This CDR3 region has 15 residues. Looked up from germline, CDR1 is SQVTM and CDR2 is ANQGSEA. V shed 5 bases and J 6 bases; nucleotides not matched to a gene: 9. CDR3 residues: CSVLGLAGGPGEQYF. CDR3 nucleotides: TGCAGCGTTCTAGGACTAGCGGGGGGACCGGGCGAGCAGTACTTC.

The CDR3, as DNA: TGTGCCAGCAGCTTTTTGGCGGCAACCTACGAGCAGTACTTC. It is translated as CASSFLAATYEQYF. This chain connects TRBV7-9 to TRBJ2-7; no firm D call. V lost 3 bases and J 2 bases, leaving 11 bases between the germline ends. The germline V gene encodes CDR1 SEHNR and CDR2 FQNEAQ (reference sequence). There are 14 residues in the CDR3.

The chain carries TRBV5-1 and TRBJ1-4, with 10 bases aligning to TRBD1. The V gene end was trimmed by 0 bases and the J gene end by 7 bases; junction bases not matched to a gene: 3. From germline, CDR1 is SGHRS and CDR2 YFSETQ. The CDR3 consists of 15 residues. The CDR3 region has the DNA TGCGCCAGCAGCTTGGGCCGGGACAGGGGTGAAAAACTGTTTTTT. Residues: CASSLGRDRGEKLFF.

The rearrangement links TRBV11-2 to TRBJ2-7; 10 bases agree with TRBD2. V shed 7 bases and J 4 bases; nucleotides not matched to a gene: 10. Germline-derived CDR1 and CDR2 are SGHAT and FQNNGV. The CDR3 covers 15 residues. Written as DNA, the CDR3 is TGTGCCAGCACCCTTATAGCGGGAGGTACTTACGAGCAGTACTTC. This codes for CASTLIAGGTYEQYF.

The chain recombines TRBV28 with TRBJ1-1, with a tentative D call TRBD1 (6 bases). The CDR3 spans 14 residues. Germline CDR1 and CDR2: MDHEN and SYDVKM. Trimming left V 3 bases short and J 2 bases short, with 10 bases between. In DNA, the CDR3 is TGTGCCAGCAGTTTGAGGGGGTCCAACACTGAAGCTTTCTTT. Protein: CASSLRGSNTEAFF.

This clone was recorded a few times. This rearrangement joins TRBV19 to TRBJ1-1; 7 nucleotides agree with TRBD1. The CDR3 is 13 residues long. With V trimmed by 7 bases and J by 5 bases, 7 bases remained unmatched. The germline gives CDR1 LNHDA, CDR2 SQIVND (reference sequence). The CDR3 DNA reads as TGTGCCAGTAAAAGACAGGGCAAGACTGAAGCTTTCTTT. Translated: CASKRQGKTEAFF.

The V and J genes are TRBV4-3 and TRBJ1-5; D is perhaps TRBD1 (5 bases). CDR3 length: 15 residues. CDR1 and CDR2 from the germline V gene are LGHNA and YSLEER. Trimming took 2 bases from V and 5 from J, leaving 13 bases between them. CDR3 sequence (DNA): TGCGCCAGCAGCCAACAGTTAGGGGAGGATCAGCCCCAGCATTTT. This sequence encodes CASSQQLGEDQPQHF.

This chain uses TRBV9 with TRBJ1-2, with D maybe TRBD1 (6 bases). Deletions cut 2 bases from V and 2 bases from J, with 13 bases between. The germline V gene has CDR1 SGDLS and CDR2 YYNGEE. This CDR3 has 15 residues. The CDR3 region has the DNA TGTGCCAGCAGCGTCGCCGGGACACCAAACTATGGCTACACCTTC. Amino acid sequence: CASSVAGTPNYGYTF.

The rearrangement joins TRBV7-9 to TRBJ2-3, with 9 bases lining up with TRBD2. The junction had 5 bases not matched to a gene; V was cut back by 4 bases and J by 0 bases. The germline V gene has CDR1 SEHNR and CDR2 FQNEAQ (reference sequence). The CDR3 contains 16 residues. CDR3 region: CASSSGTSPSTDTQYF. CDR3 nucleotides: TGTGCCAGCAGCTCCGGGACTAGCCCTAGCACAGATACGCAGTATTTT.

V and J are TRBV2 and TRBJ2-3; possibly TRBD1 for D (6 bases). The CDR3 is 15 residues long. V shed 6 bases and J shed 2 bases, with 15 bases lying between them. Germline loops: CDR1 SNHLY, CDR2 FYNNEI. This CDR3 is CASSSLGGDTDTQYF. CDR3 bases: TGTGCCAGCAGCTCCCTAGGGGGAGACACAGATACGCAGTATTTT. The full variable domain, in which reference TRBV2 and TRBJ2-3 provide the parts outside the CDR3, is EPEVTQTPSHQVTQMGQEVILRCVPISNHLYFYWYRQILGQKVEFLVSFYNNEISEKSEIFDDQFSVERPDGSNFTLKIRSTKLEDSAMYFCASSSLGGDTDTQYFGPGTRLTVL.

DNA of the CDR3: TGTGCCAGTAGTCCGGGACAGTACGGCACTGAAGCTTTCTTT. It encodes CASSPGQYGTEAFF. This chain connects TRBV19 to TRBJ1-1, with 7 positions matching TRBD1. CDR1 is LNHDA and CDR2 is SQIVND in the germline V gene (reference sequence). This CDR3 contains 14 residues. Trimming took 5 bases from V and 4 from J; bases not matched to a gene: 7.

The chain is built from TRBV10-3 and TRBJ2-1; 9 bases are shared with TRBD2. The junction had 9 bases not matched to a gene; V was cut back by 8 bases and J by 7 bases. CDR3 size: 14 residues. Germline V lookup: CDR1 ENHRY, CDR2 SYGVKD. CDR3 in amino acids: CAILLAAGGNEQFF. In DNA form, the CDR3 reads TGTGCCATCCTACTAGCGGCGGGGGGGAATGAGCAGTTCTTC.

V gene TRBV5-1 combines with J gene TRBJ2-1, with 10 positions matching TRBD2. CDR3 length: 15 amino acids. V was clipped by 0 bases and J by 9 bases; unmatched bases: 6. Germline assignment: CDR1 SGHRS and CDR2 YFSETQ. DNA of the CDR3: TGCGCCAGCAGCTTGGCGAGCGGGAGGGTAAGTGAGCAGTTCTTC. Translation: CASSLASGRVSEQFF.

The chain is built from TRBV7-8 and TRBJ2-7; D perhaps matches TRBD2 (5 bases). CDR1 is SGHVS and CDR2 is FQNEAQ in the germline V gene. The CDR3 loop spans 11 amino acids. Trimming left V 1 base short and J 7 bases short, with 5 bases between. The CDR3 is CASSLGEEQYF. The CDR3 region has the DNA TGTGCCAGCAGCTTAGGGGAGGAGCAGTACTTC.

The rearrangement joins TRBV11-3 to TRBJ2-1, with TRBD2 identical over 8 bases. J lost 9 bases, V lost 0 bases, and 4 bases had no gene match. The germline CDR1 and CDR2 sequences are SGHNT and YENEEA. This CDR3 has 14 residues. CDR3 amino acids: CASSLDNAGGEQFF. CDR3 in DNA: TGTGCCAGCAGCTTAGATAACGCGGGAGGTGAGCAGTTCTTC.